This T cell receptor (beta chain) was recovered during a study of molecular identifiers for immune sequencing clone quantification. Study-level points and caveats: Clones that had above 20 RNA copies took up over 98% of effector molecules but under 1% in naive cells.

Bulk TCR library preparation followed previously described methods with listed TCR primers. TCRdb itself ran the PCR reads through MiXCR, one entry per CDR3 protein. This sample has about 630,000 distinct CDR3 sequences; roughly 23% occur once, and the top ten carry 0.78%. Losses at the gene ends were 4 bases for V and 8 bases for J; bases not matched to a gene: 23. The CDR3 loop spans 19 amino acids. From germline, CDR1 is SGDLS and CDR2 YYNGEE. This clonotype occurred many times. Its target is not known. The authors gated naive CD8 T cells as CD8+CD4-CCR7+CD45RA+ for sorting. The sequencing sample was made of naive CD8+ T cells from blood, with Jurkat cell RNA spiked in. The subset: FACS-sorted CD8+CD4-CCR7+CD45RA+ naive T cells. The sequence was obtained from a human donor in good health. Some libraries in this study had Jurkat cell RNA spiked in. This chain joins TRBV9 and TRBJ2-1; TRBD2 matches at 8 bases. The CDR3 bases are TGTGCCAGCAGCTCAGCCCGGACAGCGGGAGCCTCCCACACGGATGAGCAGTTCTTC. This translates into CASSSARTAGASHTDEQFF.